Presented here are 25 T cell receptor beta chains from one specimen sequenced in a study of blood T cell repertoires in COVID-19. Sequenced by immunoSEQ multiplex PCR; TCRdb stores in-frame clones only, minus some. The table has around 250,000 clones, approximately 85% seen once. Material for sequencing was PBMCs or T cells enriched from blood (not recorded which). These receptors were obtained from a woman between 50 and 59 years old who had recovered from COVID-19.

This chain joins TRBV4-1 and TRBJ1-3; D gene ambiguous. Germline V lookup: CDR1 MGHRA, CDR2 YSYEKL. The CDR3 has 16 residues. Trimming left V 2 bases short and J 1 base short, with 12 bases between. The CDR3 bases are TGCGCCAGCAGCCAATTTGGGCAGTTTTCTGGAAACACCATATATTTT. Protein product: CASSQFGQFSGNTIYF.

This chain uses TRBV5-4 with TRBJ2-5; TRBD1 matches at 9 bases. The CDR3 covers 15 residues. V was clipped by 0 bases and J by 5 bases; unmatched bases: 5. The germline V gene has CDR1 SGHNT and CDR2 YYREEE (reference sequence). The CDR3 spells CASSLDHRGPETQYF. The CDR3 nucleotides read TGTGCCAGCAGCTTGGATCACAGGGGGCCTGAGACCCAGTACTTC.

The V gene is TRBV7-2, the J gene TRBJ2-1, with TRBD1 as a possible D gene (7 bases). Germline CDR1 SGHTA, CDR2 FQGNSA. The V end was cut by 5 bases, the J end by 4 bases, with 12 bases between. The CDR3 spans 14 residues. In DNA form, the CDR3 reads TGTGCCAGCAGCGCGGGACAGCCATACAATGAGCAGTTCTTC. Translated: CASSAGQPYNEQFF.

The chain carries TRBV7-6 and TRBJ2-5; TRBD2 agrees at 7 bases. CDR3 size: 13 residues. The trim removed 6 bases at V and 4 bases at J, leaving 5 bases unmatched. Germline lookup yields CDR1 SGHVS and CDR2 FNYEAQ. The CDR3 sequence is CASRPVAGETQYF. CDR3 DNA: TGTGCCAGCAGACCGGTAGCGGGAGAGACCCAGTACTTC. Using reference TRBV7-6 and TRBJ2-5 for the parts outside the CDR3, the full variable domain is GAGVSQSPRYKVTKRGQDVALRCDPISGHVSLYWYRQALGQGPEFLTYFNYEAQQDKSGLPNDRFSAERPEGSISTLTIQRTEQRDSAMYRCASRPVAGETQYFGPGTRLLVL.

The chain has TRBV19 and TRBJ2-7, with D possibly TRBD2 on 5 matching bases. Trimming took 6 bases from V and 0 from J, leaving 15 bases between them. The CDR3 extends over 15 amino acids. The germline gives CDR1 LNHDA, CDR2 SQIVND (reference sequence). The CDR3, as DNA: TGTGCCAGTAGACCGAGCGGCCCAAGCTCCTACGAGCAGTACTTC. Residues: CASRPSGPSSYEQYF. The full variable domain, rest sourced from reference TRBV19 and TRBJ2-7, is DGGITQSPKYLFRKEGQNVTLSCEQNLNHDAMYWYRQDPGQGLRLIYYSQIVNDFQKGDIAEGYSVSREKKESFPLTVTSAQKNPTAFYLCASRPSGPSSYEQYFGPGTRLTVT.

This sequence joins TRBV6-5 and TRBJ1-1; 9 bases are a match to TRBD1. The CDR3 spans 14 residues. J lost 2 bases, V lost 6 bases, and 4 bases had no gene match. CDR1 is MNHEY and CDR2 is SVGAGI in the germline V gene. CDR3 in DNA: TGTGCCAGCAGACCACAGGGGGCCAACACTGAAGCTTTCTTT. This encodes CASRPQGANTEAFF.

This clone has more than one count but fewer than ten. The gene calls are TRBV7-9 and TRBJ1-1; no clear D. Looked up from germline, CDR1 is SEHNR and CDR2 is FQNEAQ (reference sequence). The ends were cut back, 3 bases at V and 2 bases at J, with 19 bases in the middle. CDR3 length equals 17 residues. CDR3 residues: CASSFFGSSAPNTEAFF. CDR3 sequence (DNA): TGTGCCAGCAGCTTCTTCGGGTCGTCAGCTCCTAACACTGAAGCTTTCTTT.

This clone appeared a single time. V usage is TRBV12-3 or TRBV12-4 and J usage is TRBJ1-1; D uncertain. V was trimmed by 6 bases and J by 4 bases, leaving 12 bases between them. The CDR3 consists of 13 residues. CDR3 residues: CASSWSGSTEAFF. The CDR3 bases are TGTGCCAGCAGCTGGAGCGGATCCACTGAAGCTTTCTTT.

The chain uses TRBV4-1 and TRBJ2-1; TRBD2 agrees at 14 bases. This CDR3 is built from 16 residues. From germline, CDR1 is MGHRA and CDR2 YSYEKL. The V segment lost 0 bases and the J segment 6 bases; nucleotides outside the gene matches: 1. The CDR3 here is CASSQDGLAGGNEQFF. CDR3 nucleotide sequence: TGCGCCAGCAGCCAAGACGGACTAGCGGGAGGCAATGAGCAGTTCTTC.

The V and J genes are TRBV7-9 and TRBJ1-4; 8 bases align to TRBD1. Germline lookup yields CDR1 SEHNR and CDR2 FQNEAQ (reference sequence). The CDR3 sequence is 16 residues long. Germline trimming cut 5 bases from V and 8 bases from J; bases unmatched to any gene: 13. The CDR3 nucleotides read TGTGCCAGCAGCGACTTCTCCAGGGGGCGCGGGGAAAAACTGTTTTTT. As protein: CASSDFSRGRGEKLFF.

This clone was picked up one time. The chain joins TRBV2 to TRBJ2-1; 11 bases line up with TRBD2. With V trimmed by 6 bases and J by 7 bases, 8 bases remained unmatched. This CDR3 has 15 amino acids. The germline CDR1 and CDR2 sequences are SNHLY and FYNNEI. CDR3 coding DNA: TGTGCCAGCAGCCCGGAACTAGCGGGAGCGAATGAGCAGTTCTTC. Protein sequence: CASSPELAGANEQFF.

The V gene is TRBV5-4, the J gene TRBJ1-5, with D maybe TRBD1 (5 bases). The germline V and J ends were trimmed by 0 bases and 3 bases, with 10 bases remaining between them. Germline V lookup: CDR1 SGHNT, CDR2 YYREEE (reference sequence). The CDR3 spans 15 residues. This CDR3 reads CASSLDTGSNQPQHF. DNA of the CDR3: TGTGCCAGCAGCTTGGACACAGGTTCCAATCAGCCCCAGCATTTT.

V and J are TRBV5-1 and TRBJ2-7; 11 nucleotides agree with TRBD2. This CDR3 is built from 18 residues. In germline, CDR1 is SGHRS, CDR2 YFSETQ. Losses at the gene ends were 3 bases for V and 2 bases for J; bases not matched to a gene: 13. The CDR3 DNA follows: TGCGCCAGCAGCTCACTAACTAGCGGGAGTGGTATTACCTACGAGCAGTACTTC. Translating gives CASSSLTSGSGITYEQYF.

The chain combines TRBV7-9 with TRBJ2-2; maybe TRBD2 (5 bases). V dropped 2 bases and J dropped 4 bases, with 14 bases sitting between them. This CDR3 has 16 residues. CDR1 and CDR2 from the germline V gene are SEHNR and FQNEAQ (reference sequence). The CDR3 DNA follows: TGTGCCAGCAGCTTAAGTTTCGGGGTCGTCACCGGGGAGCTGTTTTTT. This gives the protein CASSLSFGVVTGELFF.

The chain joins TRBV28 to TRBJ1-2; the D is unclear. V lost 3 bases and J lost 2, with 13 bases in between. Per germline, CDR1 MDHEN and CDR2 SYDVKM. This CDR3 has 15 residues. CDR3 DNA sequence: TGTGCCAGCAGTTTTTCCCTTGCGGGGAACTATGGCTACACCTTC. It encodes CASSFSLAGNYGYTF.

This clone showed up just a few times. The V call is TRBV5-6, the J call TRBJ2-2; 7 positions agree with TRBD1. The CDR3 loop spans 16 amino acids. V gave up 4 bases and J gave up 0 bases; unmatched junction bases: 6. Germline V lookup: CDR1 SGHDT, CDR2 YYEEEE. CDR3 DNA sequence: TGTGCCAGCAGCCTTGGGACAGTGGCGAACACCGGGGAGCTGTTTTTT. It encodes CASSLGTVANTGELFF.

The chain recombines TRBV20-1 with TRBJ2-7, with D unresolved. Germline V gene sequence: CDR1 DFQATT, CDR2 SNEGSKA (reference sequence). V was clipped by 6 bases and J by 4 bases, with 13 bases between them. CDR3 size: 12 residues. The CDR3, as DNA: TGCAGTGCCAGTAGAGGAACTTACGAGCAGTACTTC. Protein sequence: CSASRGTYEQYF.

The chain recombines TRBV29-1 with TRBJ1-3; unclear D gene. With 2 bases removed from V and 0 bases from J, the gap between germline ends came to 5 bases. The CDR3 consists of 13 residues. The germline gives CDR1 SQVTM, CDR2 ANQGSEA. The CDR3 DNA reads TGCAGCGTTGAACCCCTCTCTGGAAACACCATATATTTT. This sequence encodes CSVEPLSGNTIYF.

The chain joins TRBV6-2 or TRBV6-3 to TRBJ2-1; D gene uncertain. Germline CDR1 MNHEY, CDR2 SVGEGT. Trimming took 2 bases from V and 10 from J, leaving 12 bases between them. The CDR3 covers 13 residues. This CDR3 is CASSYLLSREQFF. CDR3 DNA sequence: TGTGCCAGCAGTTACCTTCTTTCCCGGGAGCAGTTCTTC.

This clone was found a few times. The chain joins TRBV29-1 to TRBJ2-7; D call uncertain. V was cut by 7 bases and J by 0 bases, with 7 bases left in between. Germline CDR1 SQVTM, CDR2 ANQGSEA. The CDR3 has 11 amino acids. CDR3 in DNA: TGCAGCGCCCGGGTCTCCTACGAGCAGTACTTC. Residues: CSARVSYEQYF.

V gene TRBV28 combines with J gene TRBJ1-1; D is unresolved. CDR3 length: 13 residues. With 7 bases removed from V and 5 bases from J, the gap between germline ends came to 14 bases. Germline lookup yields CDR1 MDHEN and CDR2 SYDVKM. CDR3 nucleotides: TGTGCCAGCATTATGGGTCGAGCGACTGAAGCTTTCTTT. This translates into CASIMGRATEAFF.

The chain has TRBV5-1 and TRBJ2-4; 15 bases map to TRBD2. CDR1 is SGHRS, CDR2 YFSETQ, per germline. V lost 5 bases and J lost 10; bases outside the gene matches: 13. This CDR3 comprises 17 residues. CDR3 DNA sequence: TGCGCCAGCAGAAAGGGACTAGCGGGAGGCGGGGCGGAAATTCAGTACTTC. Translated, it gives CASRKGLAGGGAEIQYF.

The gene calls are TRBV27 and TRBJ2-1; 11 bases line up with TRBD2. The CDR3 is made up of 13 amino acids. CDR1 and CDR2 (germline): MNHEY, SMNVEV (reference sequence). The V segment lost 4 bases and the J segment 9 bases; nucleotides outside the gene matches: 2. The CDR3 sequence: CASSWLAGGEQFF. CDR3 sequence (DNA): TGTGCCAGCAGTTGGCTAGCGGGAGGTGAGCAGTTCTTC.

This chain links TRBV5-6 with TRBJ1-1; no definite D call. The CDR3 sequence is 11 residues long. Germline CDR1 reads SGHDT; CDR2 reads YYEEEE. Trimming shortened V by 4 bases and J by 5 bases, and 6 bases separated the two germline ends. CDR3 sequence: CASSLRTEAFF. For the CDR3, the DNA is TGTGCCAGCAGCCTCAGGACTGAAGCTTTCTTT.

This chain connects TRBV21-1 to TRBJ1-5. TRBV21-1 is marked as a pseudogene. The CDR3 is 16 residues long. Here the CDR3 reads CASSKSREGGNQPQHF. In nucleotides, the CDR3 is TGTGCCAGCAGCAAAAGCAGGGAGGGTGGCAATCAGCCCCAGCATTTT.